Listed below are T cell receptor beta chains from one sample, sequenced in a study of T cell responses to AZD1222 COVID-19 vaccine. This table comes from immunoSEQ multiplex PCR, and its TCRdb copy is limited to in-frame clones, with some not included. Among approximately 130,000 clones listed, roughly 93% were seen once. Sequences were derived from peripheral blood, sampled on day 0 of AZD1222 vaccination. These receptors came from an adult in good health. Both conserved end residues are part of each CDR3. Each record gives: clone size, D gene, J gene, V gene, CDR3 DNA, CDR3 protein. The D gene is left open where the match is weak. Rows may omit the clone size; those that give it use once, few, many or a size class.

-	-	TRBJ1-6	TRBV6-4	TGTGCCAGCCCAGGGGAAGATAAATATAATTCACCCCTCCACTTT	CASPGEDKYNSPLHF
once	-	TRBJ2-1	TRBV5-6	TGTGCCAGCAGCTTAGCCCCTCCAGGGTGGAATGAGCAGTTCTTC	CASSLAPPGWNEQFF
-	-	TRBJ1-1	TRBV6-5	TGTGCCAGCACCCCTGGCACGGGAAACACTGAAGCTTTCTTT	CASTPGTGNTEAFF
-	-	TRBJ1-5	TRBV6-6	TGTGCCAGCACCCGGACCGTTAGCAATCAGCCCCAGCATTTT	CASTRTVSNQPQHF
few	-	TRBJ1-1	TRBV18	TGTGCCAGCTCACCACAGGGTTTGACTGAAGCTTTCTTT	CASSPQGLTEAFF
few	-	TRBJ1-1	TRBV29-1	TGCAGCGTTGAAGCCCTCTACACTGAAGCTTTCTTT	CSVEALYTEAFF
once	-	TRBJ2-7	TRBV4-1	TGCGCCAGCAGCCCCGGGACAAGCTATAGCTCCTACGAGCAGTACTTC	CASSPGTSYSSYEQYF
-	TRBD1	TRBJ1-2	TRBV9	TGTGCCAGCAGCCCTTCGACAGGGGTCTATGGCTACACCTTC	CASSPSTGVYGYTF
-	-	TRBJ1-5	TRBV4-1	TGCGCCAGCAGCCAAGTAGTATACAGGGAGCCGCAGCCCCAGCATTTT	CASSQVVYREPQPQHF
-	-	TRBJ1-4	TRBV7-9	TGTGCCAGCAGCTTCGGGGGAGAGAATGAAAAACTGTTTTTT	CASSFGGENEKLFF
-	-	TRBJ1-1	TRBV12-5	TGTGCTGTTGCTACACCTGCGAACACTGAAGCTTTCTTT	CAVATPANTEAFF
-	-	TRBJ1-2	TRBV5-1	TGCGCCAGCAGCTTAACGACCCTCAACTATGGCTACACCTTC	CASSLTTLNYGYTF
-	-	TRBJ1-2	TRBV7-8	TGTGCCAGCAGCTTCGCCAGGGGTGACTATGGCTACACCTTC	CASSFARGDYGYTF
-	TRBD1	TRBJ1-2	TRBV7-9	TGTGCCAGCAGCCCGGGACAGAACTATGGCTACACCTTC	CASSPGQNYGYTF
-	-	TRBJ1-2	TRBV18	TGTGCCAGCTCAGCAGGGGAGGGCTATGGCTACACCTTC	CASSAGEGYGYTF
-	TRBD2	TRBJ2-1	TRBV2	TGTGCCAGCAGTGAAGAACTAGCGGGGGTATATGAGCAGTTCTTC	CASSEELAGVYEQFF
-	-	TRBJ1-5	TRBV5-6	TGTGCCAGCAGCTTTGGACCGGGCCCAGCCCAGCATTTT	CASSFGPGPAQHF
few	-	TRBJ2-2	TRBV19	TGTGCCAGTAGTATGGGCAGATTCACCGGGGAGCTGTTTTTT	CASSMGRFTGELFF
-	TRBD2	TRBJ2-7	TRBV18	TGTGCCAGCTCACTACTAGCGGGGGAATCCTACGAGCAGTACTTC	CASSLLAGESYEQYF
-	-	TRBJ1-1	TRBV29-1	TGCAGCGTTTTAATGAACACTGAAGCTTTCTTT	CSVLMNTEAFF
-	-	TRBJ1-1	TRBV5-1	TGCGCCAGCAGCTTAAGGGGGGACACTGAAGCTTTCTTT	CASSLRGDTEAFF
-	TRBD1	TRBJ1-5	TRBV30	TGTGCCTGGAATTCGGGAAGCGACAGGGTGAATCAGCCCCAGCATTTT	CAWNSGSDRVNQPQHF
-	TRBD2	TRBJ2-1	TRBV6-5	TGTGCCAGCACAGGACTAGCGGAATACAATGAGCAGTTCTTC	CASTGLAEYNEQFF
-	-	TRBJ2-1	TRBV7-2	TGTGCCAGCAGCTTAGTTTCTAGCATAGGCAATGAGCAGTTCTTC	CASSLVSSIGNEQFF